This TCR beta chain was identified during a study of blood T cell repertoires in COVID-19. V dropped 1 base and J dropped 8 bases, with 15 bases sitting between them. CDR1 and CDR2 from the germline V gene are SGHTA and FQGNSA. The CDR3 is made up of 15 amino acids. This clone appeared once. The assay was immunoSEQ multiplex PCR, and TCRdb's table has in-frame clones only and misses some. The table has tens of thousands of clones, approximately 79% seen once. The rearrangement uses TRBV7-2 and TRBJ1-3; D unresolved. The TCR originated in a man aged 55 to 70 with active or convalescent COVID-19. The sequencing sample was made of peripheral blood. CDR3 bases: TGTGCCAGCAGCTTAGTTTGGATTTCGGCGGACACCATATATTTT. Translation: CASSLVWISADTIYF.